Listed below are T cell receptor beta chains from one sample, sequenced in a study of blood T cell repertoires in COVID-19. Repertoires were generated with immunoSEQ multiplex PCR, while TCRdb's copy carries only in-frame clones and drops some. The table records about 190,000 clones, around nine tenths of them present only once. Sequencing was performed on peripheral blood. The receptors come from a young woman who had recovered from COVID-19. CDR3s include the opening cysteine and the closing phenylalanine or tryptophan. The D gene is left open where the match is weak. Clone size appears in some rows only: once, few, many, or a class for an expanded clone.

J: TRBJ2-5
V: TRBV11-2
D: TRBD2
size: .
DNA: TGTGCCAGCAGCCCCCGAGGGCTAGCGGGAACAACGCAAGAGACCCAGTACTTC
CDR3: CASSPRGLAGTTQETQYF

J: TRBJ1-4
V: TRBV5-5
D: TRBD1
size: .
DNA: TGTGCCAGCAGCCCAAATCTACAGGGGCTTGCAACTAATGAAAAACTGTTTTTT
CDR3: CASSPNLQGLATNEKLFF

J: TRBJ2-3
V: TRBV2
D: .
size: .
DNA: TGTGCCAGCAGAGCAATGTCCGGGACAAGCACAGATACGCAGTATTTT
CDR3: CASRAMSGTSTDTQYF

J: TRBJ2-2
V: TRBV7-2
D: .
size: .
DNA: TGTGCCAGCAGCTTGGGCAGGGGTAACACCGGGGAGCTGTTTTTT
CDR3: CASSLGRGNTGELFF

J: TRBJ2-2
V: TRBV19
D: .
size: few
DNA: TGTGCCAGTACGAGGTTCCCTGGGACCGGGGAGCTGTTTTTT
CDR3: CASTRFPGTGELFF

J: TRBJ2-6
V: TRBV5-3
D: TRBD1
size: .
DNA: TGTGCCAGAAGCGTAGGACAGGGGGGTGCAACAGGGGCCAACGTCCTGACTTTC
CDR3: CARSVGQGGATGANVLTF

J: TRBJ2-3
V: TRBV2
D: .
size: .
DNA: TGTGCCAGCAGTGGACCAGGGGGCACAGATACGCAGTATTTT
CDR3: CASSGPGGTDTQYF

J: TRBJ2-3
V: TRBV9
D: .
size: .
DNA: TGTGCCAGCAGCGTCGGGGGGCCTTCGGGGGATACGCAGTATTTT
CDR3: CASSVGGPSGDTQYF

J: TRBJ1-1
V: TRBV5-1
D: .
size: once
DNA: TGCGCCAGCAGCGTAGCGGGGGTGAACACTGAAGCTTTCTTT
CDR3: CASSVAGVNTEAFF

J: TRBJ2-7
V: TRBV7-6
D: .
size: .
DNA: TGTGCCAGCAGCGTAACCTACGAGCAGTACTTC
CDR3: CASSVTYEQYF

J: TRBJ1-1
V: TRBV29-1
D: .
size: .
DNA: TGCAGCGTTGGAAGGGACACCACTGAAGCTTTCTTT
CDR3: CSVGRDTTEAFF

J: TRBJ1-4
V: TRBV7-8
D: TRBD1
size: .
DNA: TGTGCCAGCAGCTTAGAGCGGGACAGGGCATCTGAAAAACTGTTTTTT
CDR3: CASSLERDRASEKLFF

J: TRBJ2-3
V: TRBV5-1
D: .
size: .
DNA: TGCGCCAGCAGCTTGGGTGGGGCTGCAGTAGATACGCAGTATTTT
CDR3: CASSLGGAAVDTQYF

J: TRBJ1-1
V: TRBV27
D: TRBD1
size: .
DNA: TGTGCCAGCAGTTTCCATCAGGGGGGAACTGAAGCTTTCTTT
CDR3: CASSFHQGGTEAFF

J: TRBJ2-3
V: TRBV5-1
D: TRBD1
size: .
DNA: TGCGCCAGCAGCACACAGGGGTTAAGCACAGATACGCAGTATTTT
CDR3: CASSTQGLSTDTQYF

J: TRBJ1-5
V: TRBV7-2
D: .
size: .
DNA: TGTGCCAGCAGCACCCGACAGGCTCAGCCCCAGCATTTT
CDR3: CASSTRQAQPQHF

J: TRBJ2-1
V: TRBV3-1/TRBV3-2
D: TRBD1
size: .
DNA: TGTGCCAGCAGCCAAGGGGAAAGAATGGGGACAGGTAAAGACTACAATGAGCAGTTCTTC
CDR3: CASSQGERMGTGKDYNEQFF

J: TRBJ2-3
V: TRBV7-9
D: TRBD1
size: .
DNA: TGTGCCAGCAGCCATTCCGACAGGGGGTTCGGGGATACGCAGTATTTT
CDR3: CASSHSDRGFGDTQYF

J: TRBJ2-6
V: TRBV19
D: TRBD1
size: .
DNA: TGTGCCAGTAGTAGGGACAGGGAGGTTGGGGCCAACGTCCTGACTTTC
CDR3: CASSRDREVGANVLTF

J: TRBJ2-7
V: TRBV5-6
D: .
size: .
DNA: TGTGCCAGCAGCTTAGCCCGCGAGCAGTACTTC
CDR3: CASSLAREQYF

J: TRBJ2-1
V: TRBV6-5
D: .
size: .
DNA: TGTGCCAGCAGTTACCTAGGGGTCGTGATCTTC
CDR3: CASSYLGVVIF

J: TRBJ1-6
V: TRBV28
D: TRBD1
size: .
DNA: TGTGCCAGCAGTTTTGGCAACAGGGGAAATAATTCACCCCTCCACTTT
CDR3: CASSFGNRGNNSPLHF

J: TRBJ2-3
V: TRBV4-2
D: TRBD1
size: .
DNA: TGTGCCAGCAGCCATTCGACAGGGGAACCAGATACGCAGTATTTT
CDR3: CASSHSTGEPDTQYF

J: TRBJ1-1
V: TRBV4-3
D: .
size: .
DNA: TGCGCCAGCAGCCAAGATCTATCATACACTGAAGCTTTCTTT
CDR3: CASSQDLSYTEAFF

J: TRBJ1-2
V: TRBV7-8
D: .
size: .
DNA: TGTGCCAGCAGCTGGGGCGGGGGGTATGGCTACACCTTC
CDR3: CASSWGGGYGYTF

J: TRBJ1-2
V: TRBV7-2
D: .
size: once
DNA: TGTGCCAGCAGCAAACTCCAGGGGAACTATGGCTACACCTTC
CDR3: CASSKLQGNYGYTF

J: TRBJ2-1
V: TRBV18
D: TRBD2
size: .
DNA: TGTGCCAGCTCACGGACTAGCGGGACAGGAAGGAATGAGCAGTTCTTC
CDR3: CASSRTSGTGRNEQFF

J: TRBJ2-5
V: TRBV6-5
D: .
size: .
DNA: TGTGCCAGCAGGGGACGGGGGAGAGAGACCCAGTACTTC
CDR3: CASRGRGRETQYF

J: TRBJ2-7
V: TRBV6-5
D: .
size: .
DNA: TGTGCCAGCAGTTACTCGAGAGAGACCTACGAGCAGTACTTC
CDR3: CASSYSRETYEQYF

J: TRBJ2-3
V: TRBV19
D: .
size: .
DNA: TGTGCCAGTAGTATATCGTTCCGGGAAGTACCAGATACGCAGTATTTT
CDR3: CASSISFREVPDTQYF

J: TRBJ2-7
V: TRBV7-9
D: TRBD1
size: once
DNA: TGTGCCAGCAGATTATACCAGGGGGCGCAGTACTTC
CDR3: CASRLYQGAQYF

J: TRBJ1-1
V: TRBV18
D: .
size: .
DNA: TGTGCCAGCTCACCACTACAGAACACTGAAGCTTTCTTT
CDR3: CASSPLQNTEAFF

J: TRBJ1-6
V: TRBV2
D: TRBD1
size: .
DNA: TGTGCCACCGACAGGGTCGGGGATTCACCCCTCCACTTT
CDR3: CATDRVGDSPLHF

J: TRBJ2-1
V: TRBV7-9
D: TRBD2
size: once
DNA: TGTGCCAGCAGCCCGGGGGGGTACAATGAGCAGTTCTTC
CDR3: CASSPGGYNEQFF

J: TRBJ1-1
V: TRBV19
D: TRBD1
size: .
DNA: TGTGCCAGTAGTACCTTAGGACAGGCCGGGGAAGCTTTCTTT
CDR3: CASSTLGQAGEAFF

J: TRBJ1-1
V: TRBV16
D: .
size: .
DNA: TGTGCCAGCAGCCAATCGCTTTTGGGCAGCCTGAACACTGAAGCTTTCTTT
CDR3: CASSQSLLGSLNTEAFF

J: TRBJ2-7
V: TRBV5-1
D: .
size: once
DNA: TGCGCCAGCAGGAGAGGCTACGAGCAGTACTTC
CDR3: CASRRGYEQYF

J: TRBJ2-1
V: TRBV5-8
D: TRBD2
size: .
DNA: TGTGCCAGCAGCTTGTTCTTGACTAGCAGCTACAATGAGCAGTTCTTC
CDR3: CASSLFLTSSYNEQFF

J: TRBJ2-2
V: TRBV9
D: .
size: .
DNA: TGTGCCAGCAGCGCCTTACTAGCAGTAATGAACACCGGGGAGCTGTTTTTT
CDR3: CASSALLAVMNTGELFF

J: TRBJ1-2
V: TRBV27
D: TRBD1
size: .
DNA: TGTGCCAGCAGTTTATCACACAGGGGCCCCTATGGCTACACCTTC
CDR3: CASSLSHRGPYGYTF

J: TRBJ2-1
V: TRBV24-1
D: TRBD2
size: .
DNA: TGTGCCACCAGTTTAGCGGGGGGGAAGAATGAGCAGTTCTTC
CDR3: CATSLAGGKNEQFF

J: TRBJ2-1
V: TRBV2
D: TRBD2
size: .
DNA: TGTGCCAGCAGCCCGACTAGCGGGGAGAGTGAGCAGTTCTTC
CDR3: CASSPTSGESEQFF

J: TRBJ2-2
V: TRBV5-3
D: TRBD2
size: .
DNA: TGTGCCAGAAGCTTGGCCAAGGTCAGGACTAGCCAGAACACCGGGGAGCTGTTTTTT
CDR3: CARSLAKVRTSQNTGELFF

J: TRBJ2-3
V: TRBV7-8
D: TRBD2
size: .
DNA: TGTGCCAGCAGCTTAGCGGGGACTAGTGCAGATACGCAGTATTTT
CDR3: CASSLAGTSADTQYF

J: TRBJ2-2
V: TRBV27
D: .
size: once
DNA: TGTGCCAGCAGTTTCAGCGCGAACACCGGGGAGCTGTTTTTT
CDR3: CASSFSANTGELFF

J: TRBJ2-5
V: TRBV5-6
D: TRBD2
size: .
DNA: TGTGCCAGCAGCCCACAGGGCGCGGGAGGGCAAGAGACCCAGTACTTC
CDR3: CASSPQGAGGQETQYF

J: TRBJ2-5
V: TRBV12-3/TRBV12-4
D: .
size: .
DNA: TGTGCCAGCAGTTTAGGATCTAAAGAGACCCAGTACTTC
CDR3: CASSLGSKETQYF

J: TRBJ1-1
V: TRBV7-9
D: .
size: .
DNA: TGTGCCAGCAGCTCCACGCCGGGAGGCACTGAAGCTTTCTTT
CDR3: CASSSTPGGTEAFF

J: TRBJ1-2
V: TRBV6-2/TRBV6-3
D: TRBD1
size: once
DNA: TGTGCCAGCAGTTACACGGACGACAGGGACGTGAACTATGGCTACACCTTC
CDR3: CASSYTDDRDVNYGYTF

J: TRBJ2-1
V: TRBV9
D: .
size: .
DNA: TGTGCCAGCAGCGTAGATCCGAGCTCCTACAATGAGCAGTTCTTC
CDR3: CASSVDPSSYNEQFF

J: TRBJ1-2
V: TRBV27
D: TRBD1
size: .
DNA: TGTGCCAGCAGTTTGGGCAGGGGGGACTATGGCTACACCTTC
CDR3: CASSLGRGDYGYTF

J: TRBJ2-2
V: TRBV2
D: .
size: .
DNA: TGTGCCAGCAGTGAGTCCGGGTTCGGGGAGCTGTTTTTT
CDR3: CASSESGFGELFF

J: TRBJ2-6
V: TRBV6-1
D: .
size: .
DNA: TGTGCCAGCAGTGATAAACATACTGGGGCCAACGTCCTGACTTTC
CDR3: CASSDKHTGANVLTF

J: TRBJ1-5
V: TRBV6-2/TRBV6-3
D: .
size: once
DNA: TGTGCCAGCAGTTACCCCTATAGCAATCAGCCCCAGCATTTT
CDR3: CASSYPYSNQPQHF

J: TRBJ2-2
V: TRBV6-4
D: .
size: .
DNA: TGTGCCAGCGGGGAGGGGGACACCGGGGAGCTGTTTTTT
CDR3: CASGEGDTGELFF